These 11 T cell receptor beta chains were sequenced from one sample in a study of T cells in Graves' hyperthyroidism and ophthalmopathy. RNA transcripts gave rise to amplified TCR beta CDR3 regions. The TCR CDR3 first-round RT-PCR relied on the HTBI primer set. In TCRdb, the multiplex PCR reads were re-called with MiXCR into one record per CDR3 protein. The repertoire holds 300,000 to 450,000 distinct CDR3 sequences, with approximately 15% as singletons. Input material: blood. The receptors were sampled from a woman in her sixties with Graves' hyperthyroidism.

The table lists this clonotype with many counts. The rearrangement links TRBV30 to TRBJ1-2, with TRBD1 identical over 10 bases. V lost 8 bases, J lost 5 bases, and 2 bases stayed unmatched. The CDR3 runs to 11 residues. Germline-derived CDR1 and CDR2 are GTSNPN and SVGIG (reference sequence). The CDR3 DNA follows: TGTGCCAAGGGACAGGGGTATGGCTACACCTTC. It yields the protein CAKGQGYGYTF. Supplemented by reference TRBV30 and TRBJ1-2, the full variable domain reads SQTIHQWPATLVQPVGSPLSLECTVEGTSNPNLYWYRQAAGRGLQLLFYSVGIGQISSEVPQNLSASRPQDRQFILSSKKLLLSDSGFYLCAKGQGYGYTFGSGTRLTVV.

This clonotype appeared many times. This chain links TRBV11-2 with TRBJ2-3; D is uncertain. Trimming removed 0 bases at V and 2 bases at J, with 12 bases between. The CDR3 is made up of 16 amino acids. Germline CDR1 and CDR2: SGHAT and FQNNGV. In DNA, the CDR3 is TGTGCCAGCAGCTTAGATCCCCTAGGAAACACAGATACGCAGTATTTT. Amino acids: CASSLDPLGNTDTQYF.

Comment on this clonotype: One base away lies a much larger clone, so this may be a sequencing read error. This chain uses TRBV9 with TRBJ1-3; D is ambiguous. The CDR3 loop spans 15 amino acids. The V end was cut by 0 bases, the J end by 8 bases, with 15 bases between. Germline V gene data show CDR1 as SGDLS and CDR2 as YYNGEE. The CDR3 loop is CASSVVPGSGDTIYF. The CDR3, as DNA: TGTGCCAGCAGCGTAGTTCCCGGGTCCGGAGACACCATATATTTT.

This clonotype was observed a handful of times. V and J are TRBV6-5 and TRBJ2-7, with TRBD2 matching 9 bases. This CDR3 spans 16 amino acids. Germline V CDR1 and CDR2: MNHEY, SVGAGI. The V and J ends lost 0 bases and 3 bases, in that order; junction bases with no gene match: 6. The CDR3 nucleotides read TGTGCCAGCAGTTACTCGAATAGCGGGAGTTTCTACGAGCAGTACTTC. It is translated as CASSYSNSGSFYEQYF.

This chain connects TRBV20-1 to TRBJ2-1, with 8 positions matching TRBD2. Germline lookup yields CDR1 DFQATT and CDR2 SNEGSKA (reference sequence). With 3 bases clipped from V and 1 base from J, the junction kept 17 bases outside the gene matches. The CDR3 is 19 amino acids. The DNA of the CDR3 is TGCAGTGCTAGTTCGGTACTAGCGGTCCCGGTGAGGTCCTACAATGAGCAGTTCTTC. Amino acids: CSASSVLAVPVRSYNEQFF.

With respect to this clonotype: The junction does not match germline at one end; this may be a read error. This chain uses TRBV7-9 with TRBJ1-4; 9 positions agree with TRBD1. From germline, CDR1 is SEHNR and CDR2 FQNEAQ (reference sequence). CDR3 size: 15 residues. Here the CDR3 reads CASSRMGQGTERLFF. For the CDR3, the DNA is TGTGCCAGCAGCCGAATGGGACAGGGTACTGAAAGACTGTTTTTT. Full variable domain (remainder filled in from reference TRBV7-9 and TRBJ1-4): DTGVSQNPRHKITKRGQNVTFRCDPISEHNRLYWYRQTLGQGPEFLTYFQNEAQLEKSRLLSDRFSAERPKGSFSTLEIQRTEQGDSAMYLCASSRMGQGTERLFFGSGTQLSVL.

This clonotype was seen at least ten times. The chain couples TRBV27 to TRBJ1-2; 8 nucleotides match TRBD1. Looked up from germline, CDR1 is MNHEY and CDR2 is SMNVEV (reference sequence). This CDR3 has 14 residues. V gave up 5 bases and J gave up 11 bases; unmatched junction bases: 13. The CDR3 coding sequence is TGTGCCAGCAGTGATAGGACAGGGAAAATTGGGTACACCTTC. Its protein product is CASSDRTGKIGYTF.

This clonotype was observed many times. The V gene is TRBV6-1, the J gene TRBJ1-6; TRBD1 might be the D (6 bases). V was cut by 6 bases and J by 9 bases, with 21 bases left in between. This CDR3 is 16 amino acids long. Germline CDR1 and CDR2: MNHNS and SASEGT. CDR3 protein: CASSYGGAVGASPLHF. CDR3 nucleotides: TGTGCCAGCAGCTACGGGGGCGCGGTAGGGGCTTCACCCCTCCACTTT.

This clonotype was picked up many times. This chain uses TRBV10-3 with TRBJ2-7, with D tentatively TRBD1 or TRBD2 (5 bases each). There are 13 residues in the CDR3. Germline V gene sequence: CDR1 ENHRY, CDR2 SYGVKD. V was shortened by 7 bases and J by 2 bases, with 12 bases between the two germline ends. The CDR3 loop reads CAITPGPPYEQYF. CDR3 sequence (DNA): TGTGCCATCACCCCGGGACCTCCCTACGAGCAGTACTTC.

This clonotype was detected many times. This rearrangement joins TRBV18 to TRBJ1-2; D possibly corresponds to TRBD1 (5 bases). Trimming took 0 bases from V and 5 from J, leaving 10 bases between them. The CDR3 runs 14 residues. Germline CDR1 KGHSH, CDR2 LQKENI. The CDR3 region is CASSPPMGVYGYTF. For the CDR3, the DNA is TGTGCCAGCTCACCACCGATGGGGGTTTATGGCTACACCTTC.

The V and J genes are TRBV19 and TRBJ2-7; tentatively, D is TRBD2 (6 bases). The end of the DNA is better explained by TRBJ2-1, so the J call may be wrong. The V gene's germline CDR1 is LNHDA and CDR2 SQIVND (reference sequence). The CDR3 has 11 amino acids. This CDR3 reads CASSTSYEQFF. The CDR3 DNA follows: TGTGCCAGCTCGACTAGTTACGAGCAGTTCTTC.